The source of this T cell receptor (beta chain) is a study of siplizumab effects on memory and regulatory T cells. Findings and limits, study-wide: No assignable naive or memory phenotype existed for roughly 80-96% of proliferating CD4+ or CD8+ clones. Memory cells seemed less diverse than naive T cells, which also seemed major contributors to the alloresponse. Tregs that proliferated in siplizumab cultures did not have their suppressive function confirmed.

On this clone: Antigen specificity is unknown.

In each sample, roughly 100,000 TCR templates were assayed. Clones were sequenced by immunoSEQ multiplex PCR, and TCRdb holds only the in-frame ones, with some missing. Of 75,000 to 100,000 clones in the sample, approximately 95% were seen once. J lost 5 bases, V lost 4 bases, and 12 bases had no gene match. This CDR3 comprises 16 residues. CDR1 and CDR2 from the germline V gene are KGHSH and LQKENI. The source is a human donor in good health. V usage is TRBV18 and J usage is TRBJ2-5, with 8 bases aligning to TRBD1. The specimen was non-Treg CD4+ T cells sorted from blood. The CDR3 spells CASSRIIQGALETQYF. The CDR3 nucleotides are TGTGCCAGCTCACGGATTATCCAGGGGGCGCTGGAGACCCAGTACTTC. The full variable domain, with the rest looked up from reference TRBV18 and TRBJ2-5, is NAGVMQNPRHLVRRRGQEARLRCSPMKGHSHVYWYRQLPEEGLKFMVYLQKENIIDESGMPKERFSAEFPKEGPSILRIQQVVRGDSAAYFCASSRIIQGALETQYFGPGTRLLVL.